The clone carrying this TCR beta chain has only a few counts. What it binds is not known. Sequenced with the Oncomine TCR Beta short-read assay was DNA taken from cultured CD4+ T cells. TCRdb itself ran the PCR reads through MiXCR, one entry per CDR3 protein. The repertoire holds roughly 12,000 distinct CDR3 sequences, with 60% as singletons. Documented treatment: roughly nine-day PBMC culture with coronavirus spike peptide pools or control peptides (ViraFEST assay). Half the medium was replaced with fresh IL-2 medium on days 3 and 7. The CDR3 covers 18 residues. V was pared by 0 bases and J by 0 bases, with 11 bases of the junction left unmatched. Looked up from germline, CDR1 is DFQATT and CDR2 is SNEGSKA (reference sequence). The data were obtained in a study of vaccination and CD4 T cells after COVID-19.

The receptor's source is a human donor who had recovered from COVID-19. The rearrangement links TRBV20-1 to TRBJ1-5, with 7 bases aligning to TRBD1. Sample: CD4+ T cells from blood, cultured in vitro, taken before SARS-CoV-2 vaccination. DNA for the CDR3: TGCAGTGCTAGAGATGCCCGGGACAGTCTTTATAGCAATCAGCCCCAGCATTTT. Protein product: CSARDARDSLYSNQPQHF.